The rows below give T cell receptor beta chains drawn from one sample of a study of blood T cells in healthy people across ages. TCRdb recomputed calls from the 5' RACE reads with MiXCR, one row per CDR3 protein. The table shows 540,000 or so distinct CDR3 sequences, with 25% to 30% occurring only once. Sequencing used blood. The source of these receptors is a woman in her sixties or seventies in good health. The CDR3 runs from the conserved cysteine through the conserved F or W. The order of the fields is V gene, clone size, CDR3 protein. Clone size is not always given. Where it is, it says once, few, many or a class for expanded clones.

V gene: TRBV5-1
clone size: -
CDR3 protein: CASSLEGRYSDTQYF

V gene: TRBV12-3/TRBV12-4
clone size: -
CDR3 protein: CASSLGIAYSYEQYF

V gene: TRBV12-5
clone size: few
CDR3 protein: CASGTGQGARSGQPQHF

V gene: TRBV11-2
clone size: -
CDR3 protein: CASSLVRDIEAFF

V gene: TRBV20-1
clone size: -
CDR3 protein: CSAGIAGYEQFF

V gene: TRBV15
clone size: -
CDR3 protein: CATSGQGSGQPQHF

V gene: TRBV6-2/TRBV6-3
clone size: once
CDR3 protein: CASSYLGSYNEQFF

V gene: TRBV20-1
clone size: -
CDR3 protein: CSAGNLDTQYF

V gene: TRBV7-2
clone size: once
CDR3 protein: CASSLVQTALYNEQFF

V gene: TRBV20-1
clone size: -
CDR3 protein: CSARDPGTGYEQYF

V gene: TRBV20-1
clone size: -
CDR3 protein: CSATPLLAGPTDTQYF

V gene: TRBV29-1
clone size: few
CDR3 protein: CSVGSGKRYEQYF

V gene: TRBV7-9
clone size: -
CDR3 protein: CASSRGQDEQFF

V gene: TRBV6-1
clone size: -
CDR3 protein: CASRPQGALSNQPQHF

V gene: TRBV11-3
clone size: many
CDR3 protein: CASSQGMNTEAFF

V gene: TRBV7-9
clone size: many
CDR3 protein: CASSLEDRDAFF

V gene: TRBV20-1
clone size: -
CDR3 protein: CSASSRGTRELFF

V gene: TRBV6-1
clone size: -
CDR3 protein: CASSIKPGTSGSETQYF

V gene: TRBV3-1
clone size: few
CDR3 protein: CASSQVGGTGGRGYGYTF

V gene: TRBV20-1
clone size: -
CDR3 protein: CSASGQGYGYTF

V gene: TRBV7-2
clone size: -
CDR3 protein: CASSWGPEGKNIQYF

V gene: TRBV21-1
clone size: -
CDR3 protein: CASSDRDRGRRRSSYNEQFF

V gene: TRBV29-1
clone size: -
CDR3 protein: CSVGTRSDTQYF